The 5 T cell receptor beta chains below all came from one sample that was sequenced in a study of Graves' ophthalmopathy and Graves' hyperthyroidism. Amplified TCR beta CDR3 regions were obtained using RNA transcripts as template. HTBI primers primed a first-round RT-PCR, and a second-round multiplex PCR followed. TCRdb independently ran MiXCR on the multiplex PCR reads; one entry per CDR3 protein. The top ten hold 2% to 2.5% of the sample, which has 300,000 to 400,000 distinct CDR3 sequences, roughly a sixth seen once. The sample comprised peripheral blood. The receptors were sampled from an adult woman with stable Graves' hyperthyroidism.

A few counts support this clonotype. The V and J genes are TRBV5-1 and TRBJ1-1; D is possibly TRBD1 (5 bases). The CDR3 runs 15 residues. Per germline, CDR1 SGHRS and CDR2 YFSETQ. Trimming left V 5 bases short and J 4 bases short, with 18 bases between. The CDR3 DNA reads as TGCGCCAGCAGATCAAGGGGCGCGAAAGGCACTGAAGCTTTCTTT. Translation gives CASRSRGAKGTEAFF.

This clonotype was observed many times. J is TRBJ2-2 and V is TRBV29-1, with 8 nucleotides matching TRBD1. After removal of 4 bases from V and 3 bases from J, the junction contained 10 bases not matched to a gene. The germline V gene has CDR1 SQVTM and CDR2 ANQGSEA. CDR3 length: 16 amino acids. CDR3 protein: CSVGGAGGGYTGELFF. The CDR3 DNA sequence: TGCAGCGTTGGAGGGGCAGGGGGCGGGTACACCGGGGAGCTGTTTTTT.

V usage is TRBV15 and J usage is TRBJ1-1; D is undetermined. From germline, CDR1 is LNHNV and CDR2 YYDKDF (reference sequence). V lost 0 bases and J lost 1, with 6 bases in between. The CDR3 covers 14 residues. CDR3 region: CATSRDRTNTEAFF. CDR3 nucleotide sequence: TGTGCCACCAGCAGAGATCGTACGAACACTGAAGCTTTCTTT.

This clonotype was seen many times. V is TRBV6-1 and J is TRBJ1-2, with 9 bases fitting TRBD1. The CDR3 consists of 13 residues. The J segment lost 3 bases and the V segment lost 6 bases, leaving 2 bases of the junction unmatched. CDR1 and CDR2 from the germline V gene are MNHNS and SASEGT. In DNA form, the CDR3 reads TGTGCCAGCAGGGGACAGGGTTACTATGGCTACACCTTC. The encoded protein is CASRGQGYYGYTF.

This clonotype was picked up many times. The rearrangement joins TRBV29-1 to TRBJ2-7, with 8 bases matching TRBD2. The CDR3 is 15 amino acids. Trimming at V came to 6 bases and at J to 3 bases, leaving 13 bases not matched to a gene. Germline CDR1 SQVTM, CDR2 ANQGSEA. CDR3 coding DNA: TGCAGCGTGGTGGGTGGGGAGCGGGAGTTCTACGAGCAGTACTTC. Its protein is CSVVGGEREFYEQYF.